These 32 T cell receptor beta chains came from one sample sequenced in a study of T cells in Graves' hyperthyroidism and ophthalmopathy. Regions amplified from RNA transcripts were the TCR beta CDR3 regions. In the first-round RT-PCR of the TCR CDR3, the HTBI primer set was used. TCRdb passed the multiplex PCR reads through MiXCR, listing each CDR3 protein once. This sample has 750,000 to 900,000 distinct CDR3 sequences; 38% occur once, and the top ten carry about 9%. The sequenced sample consisted of blood. These receptors were obtained from a man aged 18 to 30 with Graves' hyperthyroidism.

This clonotype was seen a handful of times. The chain joins TRBV7-2 to TRBJ1-3, with a tentative D call TRBD1 (5 bases). Trimming stripped 1 base from V and 4 bases from J, with 11 bases between. Looked up from germline, CDR1 is SGHTA and CDR2 is FQGNSA. This CDR3 comprises 15 residues. The CDR3 coding sequence is TGTGCCAGCAGCTTAGGCGGGACGCGGGGAAACACCATATATTTT. Its protein is CASSLGGTRGNTIYF. Combining the CDR3 with reference TRBV7-2 and TRBJ1-3 gives the whole variable domain GAGVSQSPSNKVTEKGKDVELRCDPISGHTALYWYRQSLGQGLEFLIYFQGNSAPDKSGLPSDRFSAERTGGSVSTLTIQRTQQEDSAVYLCASSLGGTRGNTIYFGEGSWLTVV.

The chain has TRBV7-8 and TRBJ2-2; no firm D call. Deletions cut 4 bases from V and 1 base from J, with 10 bases between. CDR3 length: 15 amino acids. Germline assignment: CDR1 SGHVS and CDR2 FQNEAQ. CDR3 protein: CASSSPRENTGELFF. The CDR3 DNA sequence: TGTGCCAGCAGCTCCCCCCGCGAGAACACCGGGGAGCTGTTTTTT.

This clonotype showed up just a few times. The V and J genes are TRBV9 and TRBJ1-2; possible D gene TRBD1, 5 bases. V was clipped by 4 bases and J by 1 base, with 8 bases between them. In germline, CDR1 is SGDLS, CDR2 YYNGEE. This CDR3 has 13 residues. CDR3 in amino acids: CASSPGFNYGYTF. CDR3 sequence (DNA): TGTGCCAGCAGCCCAGGGTTTAACTATGGCTACACCTTC.

The J gene is TRBJ1-6, the V gene TRBV5-6; TRBD1 aligns across 8 bases. The junction had 6 bases not matched to a gene; V was cut back by 5 bases and J by 8 bases. The CDR3 loop spans 14 amino acids. Germline assignment: CDR1 SGHDT and CDR2 YYEEEE. The CDR3, as DNA: TGTGCCAGCAGAGGGGACAGGTCTTATTCACCCCTCCACTTT. Amino acid sequence: CASRGDRSYSPLHF.

Only a few counts were recorded for this clonotype. V and J are TRBV9 and TRBJ2-7, with a possible D match to TRBD1 (6 bases). Between the trimmed V and J ends, which lost 4 bases and 4 bases, there was a span of 15 bases. The CDR3 is 14 residues long. Germline lookup yields CDR1 SGDLS and CDR2 YYNGEE. The CDR3 nucleotides are TGTGCCAGCAGCCCTTCCGGGACACAGTACGAGCAGTACTTC. This gives the protein CASSPSGTQYEQYF.

This clonotype came up many times. The V call is TRBV7-9, the J call TRBJ1-2; D remains ambiguous. Germline V lookup: CDR1 SEHNR, CDR2 FQNEAQ (reference sequence). V lost 1 base to trimming and J lost 3 bases, with 12 bases between them. This CDR3 spans 15 amino acids. CDR3 region: CASSLGPAVDYGYTF. The CDR3 DNA reads TGTGCCAGCAGCTTAGGCCCCGCCGTAGACTATGGCTACACCTTC.

This clonotype showed up many times. The CDR3 reads CASSQRGNYGYTF. CDR3 sequence (DNA): TGTGCCAGCAGCCAGAGGGGTAACTATGGCTACACCTTC. The gene calls are TRBV9 and TRBJ1-2; weak D call: TRBD1 (5 bases). CDR1 is SGDLS, CDR2 YYNGEE, per germline. The CDR3 contains 13 residues. Trimming stripped 4 bases from V and 1 base from J, with 8 bases between. Using reference TRBV9 and TRBJ1-2 for the parts outside the CDR3, the full variable domain is DSGVTQTPKHLITATGQRVTLRCSPRSGDLSVYWYQQSLDQGLQFLIQYYNGEERAKGNILERFSAQQFPDLHSELNLSSLELGDSALYFCASSQRGNYGYTFGSGTRLTVV.

The chain couples TRBV11-2 to TRBJ2-5, with 9 bases identical to TRBD1. J lost 7 bases, V lost 0 bases, and 6 bases had no gene match. Germline V gene lookup returns CDR1 SGHAT and CDR2 FQNNGV. This CDR3 contains 15 residues. CDR3 nucleotide sequence: TGTGCCAGCAGCTTAGATCCGGGACAGGGTCGGACCCAGTACTTC. It codes for CASSLDPGQGRTQYF.

In its sample, this clonotype was seen a few times. The chain uses TRBV7-9 and TRBJ1-6; D not certain. With 6 bases removed from V and 10 bases from J, the gap between germline ends came to 10 bases. The CDR3 loop spans 12 amino acids. Germline CDR1 SEHNR, CDR2 FQNEAQ (reference sequence). The CDR3 loop is CASSVVDSPLHF. In DNA, the CDR3 is TGTGCCAGCAGTGTGGTAGACTCACCCCTCCACTTT.

The rearrangement uses TRBV10-3 and TRBJ2-2; D perhaps matches TRBD1 (6 bases). The V gene lost 6 bases and the J gene lost 8 bases, with 10 bases spanning the gap. The CDR3 is 12 amino acids. Germline CDR1 reads ENHRY; CDR2 reads SYGVKD. CDR3 protein: CAISLGQGELFF. CDR3 sequence (DNA): TGTGCCATCAGCCTTGGACAGGGGGAGCTGTTTTTT.

This clonotype was detected many times. This chain links TRBV10-3 with TRBJ1-1; D remains ambiguous. There are 11 residues in the CDR3. Germline V gene data show CDR1 as ENHRY and CDR2 as SYGVKD. V gave up 10 bases and J gave up 2 bases, with 8 bases separating them. Here the CDR3 reads CATRSNTEAFF. The CDR3 coding sequence is TGTGCCACCCGAAGTAACACTGAAGCTTTCTTT.

The rearrangement uses TRBV19 and TRBJ2-7; 9 positions match TRBD1. J was trimmed by 3 bases and V by 5 bases; bases with no gene match: 2. Germline-derived CDR1 and CDR2 are LNHDA and SQIVND (reference sequence). The CDR3 sequence is 13 residues long. The CDR3 loop reads CASSGTGFYEQYF. CDR3 DNA: TGTGCCAGTAGTGGGACAGGGTTCTACGAGCAGTACTTC.

The table lists this clonotype with many counts. This chain connects TRBV7-9 to TRBJ1-1, with a possible D match to TRBD1 (5 bases). Trimming left V 3 bases short and J 10 bases short, with 9 bases between. Germline CDR1 reads SEHNR; CDR2 reads FQNEAQ (reference sequence). The CDR3 extends over 11 amino acids. This CDR3 reads CASSFGGTAFF. In DNA, the CDR3 is TGTGCCAGCAGCTTTGGGGGAACAGCTTTCTTT.

This clonotype was found many times. The germline gene is not matched at one end of the junction; a read error may be the cause. The rearrangement joins TRBV4-1 to TRBJ2-5; D is undetermined. CDR1 and CDR2 from the germline V gene are MGHRA and YSYEKL. The CDR3 spans 12 residues. The CDR3: CASSHLQETQYF. CDR3 bases: TGTGCCAGCAGCCATCTCCAAGAGACCCAGTACTTC.

V is TRBV29-1 and J is TRBJ1-2; D is possibly TRBD1 (5 bases). CDR3 length: 11 residues. Trimming shortened V by 6 bases and J by 6 bases, and 11 bases separated the two germline ends. Germline lookup yields CDR1 SQVTM and CDR2 ANQGSEA. CDR3 nucleotides: TGCAGCGTGTATAGGGACGATGGCTACACCTTC. Translated, it gives CSVYRDDGYTF.

The chain employs TRBV19 and TRBJ1-3; perhaps TRBD1 as D (6 bases). The V and J ends lost 1 base and 4 bases respectively, with 14 bases between them. The CDR3 runs to 16 residues. Germline V lookup: CDR1 LNHDA, CDR2 SQIVND (reference sequence). CDR3 region: CASSIGSGAGGNTIYF. Written as DNA, the CDR3 is TGTGCCAGTAGTATAGGATCGGGGGCCGGAGGAAACACCATATATTTT.

In the case of this clonotype: A much larger clone lies one base from this, so it may be a read error. V is TRBV10-3 and J is TRBJ1-5, with TRBD1 as a possible D gene (6 bases). This CDR3 spans 15 amino acids. V lost 2 bases, J lost 5 bases, and 13 bases lay in between. The V gene's germline CDR1 is ENHRY and CDR2 SYGVKD. As DNA, the CDR3 is TGTGCCATCAGTGAGGGCGGCAGGGGTTATCAGCCCCAGCATTTT. It encodes CAISEGGRGYQPQHF.

This clonotype showed up many times. The chain has TRBV5-1 and TRBJ2-7; the D is unclear. Germline V lookup: CDR1 SGHRS, CDR2 YFSETQ. V was trimmed by 2 bases and J by 4 bases, leaving 10 bases between them. This CDR3 comprises 13 residues. CDR3 protein: CASSLGPNYEQYF. DNA of the CDR3: TGCGCCAGCAGCTTAGGGCCCAATTACGAGCAGTACTTC.

This rearrangement joins TRBV19 to TRBJ1-2; possibly TRBD1 for D (5 bases). With 5 bases removed from V and 4 bases from J, the gap between germline ends came to 26 bases. There are 18 residues in the CDR3. CDR1 LNHDA and CDR2 SQIVND come from the germline V gene (reference sequence). Here the CDR3 reads CASSATPKTAPGSYGYTF. In DNA, the CDR3 is TGTGCCAGTAGTGCCACCCCAAAGACAGCGCCGGGTTCCTATGGCTACACCTTC.

V and J are TRBV6-2 or TRBV6-3 and TRBJ2-5; D is perhaps TRBD1 (5 bases). There are 13 residues in the CDR3. V lost 6 bases, J lost 3 bases, and 11 bases lay in between. CDR1 and CDR2 from the germline V gene are MNHEY and SVGEGT. CDR3 sequence (DNA): TGTGCCAGCAGATCGTGGGGCGAAGAGACCCAGTACTTC. Residues: CASRSWGEETQYF.

On this clonotype: This likely comes from a read error, as the CDR3 has no conserved phenylalanine or tryptophan at its end. The chain employs TRBV7-3 and TRBJ1-1; D may be TRBD1 (5 bases). Looked up from germline, CDR1 is SGHTA and CDR2 is FQGTGA. The CDR3 has 13 residues. With 5 bases removed from V and 3 bases from J, the gap between germline ends came to 10 bases. The CDR3: CASSQTGDTEAFL. For the CDR3, the DNA is TGTGCCAGCAGCCAGACGGGGGACACTGAAGCTTTCCTT.

This chain connects TRBV6-5 to TRBJ1-1; D may be TRBD1 (5 bases). The CDR3 is 15 residues long. Per germline, CDR1 MNHEY and CDR2 SVGAGI. Trimming took 0 bases from V and 5 from J, leaving 13 bases between them. The CDR3 loop reads CASSYSDRLGTEAFF. The DNA of the CDR3 is TGTGCCAGCAGTTACTCCGACAGACTAGGTACTGAAGCTTTCTTT.

The chain links TRBV19 to TRBJ2-7; D possibly corresponds to TRBD1 (5 bases). The V gene lost 5 bases and the J gene lost 2 bases, with 16 bases spanning the gap. Germline CDR1 reads LNHDA; CDR2 reads SQIVND (reference sequence). The CDR3 loop spans 15 amino acids. CDR3 in amino acids: CASSQVDSPAYEQYF. The CDR3 nucleotides read TGTGCCAGTAGTCAAGTTGACAGCCCTGCCTACGAGCAGTACTTC.

There are many counts of this clonotype. The chain employs TRBV12-3 or TRBV12-4 and TRBJ1-1; 7 bases agree with TRBD1. The CDR3 extends over 13 amino acids. Losses at the gene ends were 6 bases for V and 0 bases for J; bases not matched to a gene: 1. CDR3 sequence reads: CASRDRVNTEAFF. The CDR3 DNA is TGTGCCAGCAGAGACAGGGTGAACACTGAAGCTTTCTTT.

In this sample, this clonotype turned up many times. The chain joins TRBV2 to TRBJ2-5, with D possibly called TRBD1 or TRBD2 (5 bases each). Looked up from germline, CDR1 is SNHLY and CDR2 is FYNNEI. With 7 bases removed from V and 2 bases from J, the gap between germline ends came to 17 bases. The CDR3 sequence is 15 residues long. CDR3 sequence: CASTLQPGTQETQYF. The DNA for the CDR3 is TGTGCCAGCACCCTTCAACCCGGGACGCAAGAGACCCAGTACTTC.

This chain links TRBV20-1 with TRBJ2-7; D remains ambiguous. The V and J ends lost 0 bases and 3 bases respectively, with 9 bases between them. Germline V gene data show CDR1 as DFQATT and CDR2 as SNEGSKA (reference sequence). The CDR3 extends over 13 amino acids. This CDR3 reads CSAREPASYEQYF. For the CDR3, the DNA is TGCAGTGCTAGAGAGCCGGCGAGCTACGAGCAGTACTTC.

With regard to this clonotype: Given a much more abundant clone one base away, this may be a read error. A read error is likely, as this CDR3 ends without the conserved phenylalanine or tryptophan. The chain uses TRBV29-1 and TRBJ1-1, with TRBD1 matching 8 bases. The germline CDR1 and CDR2 sequences are SQVTM and ANQGSEA. This CDR3 is 13 amino acids long. V gave up 7 bases and J gave up 4 bases; unmatched junction bases: 8. The CDR3 is CSGGQGIFTEAFL. The CDR3 DNA sequence: TGCAGCGGAGGACAGGGAATTTTCACTGAAGCTTTCCTT.

V is TRBV24-1 and J is TRBJ2-5, with 8 nucleotides matching TRBD2. J was trimmed by 5 bases and V by 5 bases; bases with no gene match: 3. CDR3 length equals 13 residues. From germline, CDR1 is KGHDR and CDR2 SFDVKD. The CDR3 DNA reads as TGTGCCACCAGTGTCGGGAGGGGGGAGACCCAGTACTTC. Its translation: CATSVGRGETQYF.

Comment on this clonotype: The conserved phenylalanine or tryptophan normally closing the CDR3 is absent here, so this likely arose from a read error. The chain uses TRBV11-2 and TRBJ2-5, with 8 bases fitting TRBD2. The V segment lost 3 bases and the J segment 9 bases; nucleotides outside the gene matches: 6. This CDR3 has 13 amino acids. Germline V CDR1 and CDR2: SGHAT, FQNNGV. The CDR3: CASSLARREAQYY. The CDR3 nucleotides read TGTGCCAGCAGCTTGGCCCGGCGGGAGGCCCAGTACTAC.

The J gene is TRBJ1-5, the V gene TRBV29-1, with TRBD1 matching over 12 bases. The J call is doubtful: the DNA matches TRBJ2-3 better. Germline V gene lookup returns CDR1 SQVTM and CDR2 ANQGSEA. The CDR3 contains 14 residues. The DNA for the CDR3 is TGCAGCGTGGGGGACAGGGGGCGAGGGGATACGCAGTATTTT. Its translation is CSVGDRGRGDTQYF.

This clonotype was recorded many times. The gene calls are TRBV9 and TRBJ2-5, with 8 bases aligning to TRBD1. Germline trimming cut 4 bases from V and 2 bases from J; bases unmatched to any gene: 7. The CDR3 spans 15 residues. CDR1 and CDR2 (germline): SGDLS, YYNGEE. The CDR3 sequence is CASSPGDRWQETQYF. The DNA of the CDR3 is TGTGCCAGCAGCCCAGGGGACAGGTGGCAAGAGACCCAGTACTTC.

This clonotype was observed a few times. The CDR3 region is CASSLRSDYEQYF. Written as DNA, the CDR3 is TGTGCCAGCAGCTTAAGGTCGGACTACGAGCAGTACTTC. The chain links TRBV7-9 to TRBJ2-7; D is ambiguous. V was trimmed by 2 bases and J by 3 bases, leaving 8 bases between them. The length of the CDR3 is 13 residues. Per the germline V gene, CDR1 is SEHNR and CDR2 is FQNEAQ (reference sequence).